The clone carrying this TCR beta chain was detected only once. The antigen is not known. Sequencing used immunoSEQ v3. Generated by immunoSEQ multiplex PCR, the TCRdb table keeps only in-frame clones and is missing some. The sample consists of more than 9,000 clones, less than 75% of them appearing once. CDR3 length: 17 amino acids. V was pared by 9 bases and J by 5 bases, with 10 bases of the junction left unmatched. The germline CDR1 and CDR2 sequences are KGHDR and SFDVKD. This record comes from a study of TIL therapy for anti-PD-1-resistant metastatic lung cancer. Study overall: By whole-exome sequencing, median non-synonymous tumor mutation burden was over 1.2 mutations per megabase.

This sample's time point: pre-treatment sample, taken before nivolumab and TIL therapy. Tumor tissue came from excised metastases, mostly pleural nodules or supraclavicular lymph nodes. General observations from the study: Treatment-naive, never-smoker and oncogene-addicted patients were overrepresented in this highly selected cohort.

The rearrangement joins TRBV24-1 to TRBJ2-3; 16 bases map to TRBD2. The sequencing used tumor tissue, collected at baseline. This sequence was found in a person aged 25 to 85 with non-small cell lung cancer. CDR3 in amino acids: CATAGTSGRAVGDTQYF. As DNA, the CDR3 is TGTGCCACCGCCGGGACTAGCGGGAGGGCCGTAGGAGATACGCAGTATTTT.